The clone carrying this TCR beta chain showed up just a few times. The antigen remains unidentified. The treatment denotes: oral pan-JAK inhibitor, 5-10 mg twice daily. Sorting separated CD4+ and CD8+ T cells out of PBMCs. These data are taken from a study of CD8+ T cells in alopecia areata. Whole-study results and caveats: The study found that many expanded lesional clones persisted in scalp and blood during tofacitinib. Among the cells sequenced in scalp samples are also the resident alphabeta T cells of normal skin.

RNA, once extracted, was reverse transcribed into cDNA for use as the sequencing template. TCRdb's copy holds only in-frame clones and misses some; the assay was immunoSEQ multiplex PCR. The sample includes approximately 130,000 clones, 61% of them seen just once. The germline V and J ends were trimmed by 4 bases and 0 bases, with 5 bases remaining between them. The CDR3 sequence is 12 residues long. In germline, CDR1 is SGDLS, CDR2 YYNGEE. Material: CD4+ T cells sorted from blood, obtained at week 4, from a patient treated with tofacitinib. V gene TRBV9 combines with J gene TRBJ2-7, with D unresolved. This TCR came from a human donor with alopecia areata. The CDR3 DNA is TGTGCCAGCAGCAGGGACTCCTACGAGCAGTACTTC. Encoded protein: CASSRDSYEQYF.